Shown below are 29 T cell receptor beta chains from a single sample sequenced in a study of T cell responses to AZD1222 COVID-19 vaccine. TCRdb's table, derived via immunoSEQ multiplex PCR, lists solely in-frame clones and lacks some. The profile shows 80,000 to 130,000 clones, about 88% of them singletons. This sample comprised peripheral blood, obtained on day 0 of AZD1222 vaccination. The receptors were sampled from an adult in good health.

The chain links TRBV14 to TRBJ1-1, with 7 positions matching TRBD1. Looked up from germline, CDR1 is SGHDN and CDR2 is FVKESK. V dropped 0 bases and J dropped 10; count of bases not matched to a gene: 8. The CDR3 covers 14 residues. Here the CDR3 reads CASSQEGRGGAAFF. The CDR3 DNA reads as TGTGCCAGCAGCCAAGAAGGCAGGGGGGGCGCAGCTTTCTTT.

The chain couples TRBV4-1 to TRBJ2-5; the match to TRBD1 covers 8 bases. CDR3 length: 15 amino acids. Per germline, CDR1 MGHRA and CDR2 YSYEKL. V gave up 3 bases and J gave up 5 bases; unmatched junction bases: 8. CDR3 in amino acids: CASSHPIRGRETQYF. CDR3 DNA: TGCGCCAGCAGCCATCCTATCAGGGGGCGGGAGACCCAGTACTTC.

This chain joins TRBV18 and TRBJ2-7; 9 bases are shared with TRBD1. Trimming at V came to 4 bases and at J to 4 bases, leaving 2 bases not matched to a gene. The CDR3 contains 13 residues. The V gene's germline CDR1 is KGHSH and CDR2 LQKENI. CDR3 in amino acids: CASSRGTGYEQYF. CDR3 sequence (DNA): TGTGCCAGCTCACGAGGGACAGGGTACGAGCAGTACTTC.

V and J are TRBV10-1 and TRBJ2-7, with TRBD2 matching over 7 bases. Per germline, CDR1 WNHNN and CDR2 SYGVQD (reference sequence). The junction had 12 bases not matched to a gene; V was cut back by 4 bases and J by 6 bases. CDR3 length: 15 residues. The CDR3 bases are TGCGCCAGCAGTGCCGGGGGGTATGGGGCTGTCGAGCAGTACTTC. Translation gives CASSAGGYGAVEQYF.

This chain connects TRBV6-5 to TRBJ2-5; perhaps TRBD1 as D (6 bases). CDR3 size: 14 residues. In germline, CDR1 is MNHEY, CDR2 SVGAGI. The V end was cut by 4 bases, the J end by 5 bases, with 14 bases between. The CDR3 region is CASSSTGFEETQYF. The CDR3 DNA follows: TGTGCCAGCAGTTCCACAGGGTTTGAGGAGACCCAGTACTTC.

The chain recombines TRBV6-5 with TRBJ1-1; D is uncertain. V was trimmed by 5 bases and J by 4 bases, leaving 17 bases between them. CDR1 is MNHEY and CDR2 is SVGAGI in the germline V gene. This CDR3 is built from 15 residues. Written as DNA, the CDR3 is TGTGCCAGCAGTACGTTGTGGGGTCGGTTCACTGAAGCTTTCTTT. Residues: CASSTLWGRFTEAFF.

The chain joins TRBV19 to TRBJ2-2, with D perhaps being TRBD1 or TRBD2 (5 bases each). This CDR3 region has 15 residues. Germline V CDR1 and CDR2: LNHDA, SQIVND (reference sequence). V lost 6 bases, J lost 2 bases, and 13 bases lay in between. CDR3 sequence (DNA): TGTGCCAGTAGACCCACGGGGCTTAACACCGGGGAGCTGTTTTTT. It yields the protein CASRPTGLNTGELFF.

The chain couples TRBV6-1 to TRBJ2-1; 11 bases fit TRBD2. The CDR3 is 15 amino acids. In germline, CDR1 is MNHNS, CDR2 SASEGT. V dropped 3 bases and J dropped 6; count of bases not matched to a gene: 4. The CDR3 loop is CASSEGLAVANEQFF. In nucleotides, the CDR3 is TGTGCCAGCAGTGAGGGACTAGCGGTAGCCAATGAGCAGTTCTTC.

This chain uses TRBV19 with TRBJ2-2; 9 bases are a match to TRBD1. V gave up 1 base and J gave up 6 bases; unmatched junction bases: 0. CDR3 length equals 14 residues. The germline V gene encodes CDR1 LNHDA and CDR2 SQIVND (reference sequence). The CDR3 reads CASSIGTGAGELFF. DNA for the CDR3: TGTGCCAGTAGTATAGGGACAGGGGCCGGGGAGCTGTTTTTT.

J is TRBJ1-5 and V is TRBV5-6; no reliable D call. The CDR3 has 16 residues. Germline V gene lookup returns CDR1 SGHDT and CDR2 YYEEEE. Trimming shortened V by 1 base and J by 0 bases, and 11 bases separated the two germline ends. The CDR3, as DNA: TGTGCCAGCAGCTTGTGGCAGACTTATAGCAATCAGCCCCAGCATTTT. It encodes CASSLWQTYSNQPQHF.

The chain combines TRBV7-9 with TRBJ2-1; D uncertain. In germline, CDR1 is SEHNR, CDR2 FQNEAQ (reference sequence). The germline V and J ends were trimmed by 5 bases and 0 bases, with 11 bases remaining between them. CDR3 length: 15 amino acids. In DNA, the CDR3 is TGTGCCAGCAGCCCCCGAGCAAGCTCCTACAATGAGCAGTTCTTC. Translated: CASSPRASSYNEQFF.

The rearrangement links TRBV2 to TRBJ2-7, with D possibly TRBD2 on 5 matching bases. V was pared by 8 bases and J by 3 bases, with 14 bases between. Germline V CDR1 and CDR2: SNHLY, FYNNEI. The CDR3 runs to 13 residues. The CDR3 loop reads CASRSDYYYEQYF. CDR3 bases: TGTGCCAGCCGAAGTGACTATTACTACGAGCAGTACTTC.

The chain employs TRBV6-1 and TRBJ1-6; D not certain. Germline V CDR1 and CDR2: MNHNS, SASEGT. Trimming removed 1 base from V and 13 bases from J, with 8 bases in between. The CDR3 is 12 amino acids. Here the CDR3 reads CASSEGWNPLHF. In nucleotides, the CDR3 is TGTGCCAGCAGTGAAGGGTGGAACCCCCTCCACTTT.

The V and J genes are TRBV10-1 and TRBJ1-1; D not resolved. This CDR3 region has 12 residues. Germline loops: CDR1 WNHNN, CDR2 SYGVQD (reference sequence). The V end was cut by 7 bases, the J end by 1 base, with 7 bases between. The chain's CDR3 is CASNLENTEAFF. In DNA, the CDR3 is TGCGCCAGCAATCTTGAGAACACTGAAGCTTTCTTT.

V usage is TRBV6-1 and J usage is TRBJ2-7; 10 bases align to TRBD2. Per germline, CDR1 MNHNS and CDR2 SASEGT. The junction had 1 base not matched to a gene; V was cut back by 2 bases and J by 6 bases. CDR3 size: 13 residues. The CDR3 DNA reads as TGTGCCAGCAGTGAAACTAGCGGGGTCGAGCAGTACTTC. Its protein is CASSETSGVEQYF.

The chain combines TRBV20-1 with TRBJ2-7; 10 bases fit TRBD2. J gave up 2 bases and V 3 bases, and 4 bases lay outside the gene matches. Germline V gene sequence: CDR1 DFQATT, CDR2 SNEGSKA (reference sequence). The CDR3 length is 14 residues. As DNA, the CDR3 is TGCAGTGCTAGTAGACTAGCGGGTGCCTACGAGCAGTACTTC. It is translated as CSASRLAGAYEQYF.

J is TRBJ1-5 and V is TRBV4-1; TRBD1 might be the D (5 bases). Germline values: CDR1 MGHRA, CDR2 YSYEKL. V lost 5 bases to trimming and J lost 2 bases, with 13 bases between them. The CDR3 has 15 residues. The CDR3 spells CASSTQTGRNQPQHF. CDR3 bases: TGCGCCAGCAGCACACAGACGGGGCGCAATCAGCCCCAGCATTTT.

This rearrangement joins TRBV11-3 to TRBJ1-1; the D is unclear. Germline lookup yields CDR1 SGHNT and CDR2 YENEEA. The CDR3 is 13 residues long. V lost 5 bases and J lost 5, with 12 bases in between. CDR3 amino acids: CASSMTGGTEAFF. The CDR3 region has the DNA TGTGCCAGCAGCATGACCGGCGGGACTGAAGCTTTCTTT.

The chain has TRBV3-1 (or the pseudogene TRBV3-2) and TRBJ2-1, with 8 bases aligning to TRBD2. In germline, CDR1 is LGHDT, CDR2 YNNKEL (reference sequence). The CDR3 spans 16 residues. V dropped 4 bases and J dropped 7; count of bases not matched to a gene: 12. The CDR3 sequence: CASSLSAAGEVNEQFF. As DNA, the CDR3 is TGTGCCAGCAGCCTCTCAGCAGCGGGAGAGGTGAATGAGCAGTTCTTC.

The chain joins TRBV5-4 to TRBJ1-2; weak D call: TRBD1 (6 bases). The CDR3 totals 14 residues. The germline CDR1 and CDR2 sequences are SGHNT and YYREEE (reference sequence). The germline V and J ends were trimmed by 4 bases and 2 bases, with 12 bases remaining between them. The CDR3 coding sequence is TGTGCCAGCAGCGTCAGGGGCTCCAACTATGGCTACACCTTC. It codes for CASSVRGSNYGYTF.

As DNA, the CDR3 is TGTGCCAGCAGGACCGGGATAACTAATGAAAAACTGTTTTTT. This codes for CASRTGITNEKLFF. This chain uses TRBV6-5 with TRBJ1-4, with D unclear. The V end lost 6 bases, the J end lost 1 base, and 9 bases lay between the germline ends. The germline V gene encodes CDR1 MNHEY and CDR2 SVGAGI. The CDR3 covers 14 residues.

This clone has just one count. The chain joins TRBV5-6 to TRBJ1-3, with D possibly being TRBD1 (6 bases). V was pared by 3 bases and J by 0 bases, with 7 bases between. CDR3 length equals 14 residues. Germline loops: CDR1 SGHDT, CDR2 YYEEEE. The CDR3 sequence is CASSWDISGNTIYF. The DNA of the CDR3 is TGTGCCAGCAGCTGGGACATCTCTGGAAACACCATATATTTT.

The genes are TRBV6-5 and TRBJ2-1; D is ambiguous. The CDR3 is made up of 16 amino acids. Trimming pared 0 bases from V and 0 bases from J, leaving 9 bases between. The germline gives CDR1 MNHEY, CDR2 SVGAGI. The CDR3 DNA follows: TGTGCCAGCAGTTACTCTGGCGGCTACTCCTACAATGAGCAGTTCTTC. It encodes CASSYSGGYSYNEQFF.

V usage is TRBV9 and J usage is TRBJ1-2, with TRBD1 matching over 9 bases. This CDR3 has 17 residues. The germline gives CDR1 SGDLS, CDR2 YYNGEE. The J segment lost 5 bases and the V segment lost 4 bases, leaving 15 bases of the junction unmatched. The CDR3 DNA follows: TGTGCCAGCAGCCCTACTAGCTTGACAGGGGGAAGGTATGGCTACACCTTC. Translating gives CASSPTSLTGGRYGYTF.

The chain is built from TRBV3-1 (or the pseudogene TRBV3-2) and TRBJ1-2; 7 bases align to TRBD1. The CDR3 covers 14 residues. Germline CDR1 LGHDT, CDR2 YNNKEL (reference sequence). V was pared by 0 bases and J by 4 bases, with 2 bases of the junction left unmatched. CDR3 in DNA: TGTGCCAGCAGCCAAGAGGCAGGGGGCTATGGCTACACCTTC. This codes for CASSQEAGGYGYTF.

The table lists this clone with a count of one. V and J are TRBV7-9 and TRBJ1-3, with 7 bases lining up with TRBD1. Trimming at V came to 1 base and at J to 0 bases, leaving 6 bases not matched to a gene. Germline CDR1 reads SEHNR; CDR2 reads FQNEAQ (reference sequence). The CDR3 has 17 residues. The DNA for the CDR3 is TGTGCCAGCAGCTTAGGGGGTGCAGGGGGCTCTGGAAACACCATATATTTT. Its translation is CASSLGGAGGSGNTIYF.

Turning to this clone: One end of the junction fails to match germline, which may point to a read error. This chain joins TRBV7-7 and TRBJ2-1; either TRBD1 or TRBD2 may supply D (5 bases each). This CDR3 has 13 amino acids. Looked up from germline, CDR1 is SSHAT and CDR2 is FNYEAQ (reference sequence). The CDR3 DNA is TGTGCTAGCAGCTTGGGGGAGTACAATGAGCAGTTCTTC. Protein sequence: CASSLGEYNEQFF.

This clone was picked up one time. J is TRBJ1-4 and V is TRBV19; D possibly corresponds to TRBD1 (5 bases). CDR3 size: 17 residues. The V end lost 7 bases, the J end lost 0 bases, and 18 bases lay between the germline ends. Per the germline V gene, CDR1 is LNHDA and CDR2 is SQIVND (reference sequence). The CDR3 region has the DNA TGTGCCAGTATCAAAACCGGGACGGGAACAACTAATGAAAAACTGTTTTTT. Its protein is CASIKTGTGTTNEKLFF. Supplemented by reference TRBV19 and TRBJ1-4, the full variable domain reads DGGITQSPKYLFRKEGQNVTLSCEQNLNHDAMYWYRQDPGQGLRLIYYSQIVNDFQKGDIAEGYSVSREKKESFPLTVTSAQKNPTAFYLCASIKTGTGTTNEKLFFGSGTQLSVL.

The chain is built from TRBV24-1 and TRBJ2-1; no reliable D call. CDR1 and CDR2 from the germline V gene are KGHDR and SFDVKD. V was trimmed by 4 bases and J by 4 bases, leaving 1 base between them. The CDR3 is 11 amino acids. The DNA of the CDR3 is TGTGCCACCAGTGAGTACAATGAGCAGTTCTTC. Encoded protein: CATSEYNEQFF.